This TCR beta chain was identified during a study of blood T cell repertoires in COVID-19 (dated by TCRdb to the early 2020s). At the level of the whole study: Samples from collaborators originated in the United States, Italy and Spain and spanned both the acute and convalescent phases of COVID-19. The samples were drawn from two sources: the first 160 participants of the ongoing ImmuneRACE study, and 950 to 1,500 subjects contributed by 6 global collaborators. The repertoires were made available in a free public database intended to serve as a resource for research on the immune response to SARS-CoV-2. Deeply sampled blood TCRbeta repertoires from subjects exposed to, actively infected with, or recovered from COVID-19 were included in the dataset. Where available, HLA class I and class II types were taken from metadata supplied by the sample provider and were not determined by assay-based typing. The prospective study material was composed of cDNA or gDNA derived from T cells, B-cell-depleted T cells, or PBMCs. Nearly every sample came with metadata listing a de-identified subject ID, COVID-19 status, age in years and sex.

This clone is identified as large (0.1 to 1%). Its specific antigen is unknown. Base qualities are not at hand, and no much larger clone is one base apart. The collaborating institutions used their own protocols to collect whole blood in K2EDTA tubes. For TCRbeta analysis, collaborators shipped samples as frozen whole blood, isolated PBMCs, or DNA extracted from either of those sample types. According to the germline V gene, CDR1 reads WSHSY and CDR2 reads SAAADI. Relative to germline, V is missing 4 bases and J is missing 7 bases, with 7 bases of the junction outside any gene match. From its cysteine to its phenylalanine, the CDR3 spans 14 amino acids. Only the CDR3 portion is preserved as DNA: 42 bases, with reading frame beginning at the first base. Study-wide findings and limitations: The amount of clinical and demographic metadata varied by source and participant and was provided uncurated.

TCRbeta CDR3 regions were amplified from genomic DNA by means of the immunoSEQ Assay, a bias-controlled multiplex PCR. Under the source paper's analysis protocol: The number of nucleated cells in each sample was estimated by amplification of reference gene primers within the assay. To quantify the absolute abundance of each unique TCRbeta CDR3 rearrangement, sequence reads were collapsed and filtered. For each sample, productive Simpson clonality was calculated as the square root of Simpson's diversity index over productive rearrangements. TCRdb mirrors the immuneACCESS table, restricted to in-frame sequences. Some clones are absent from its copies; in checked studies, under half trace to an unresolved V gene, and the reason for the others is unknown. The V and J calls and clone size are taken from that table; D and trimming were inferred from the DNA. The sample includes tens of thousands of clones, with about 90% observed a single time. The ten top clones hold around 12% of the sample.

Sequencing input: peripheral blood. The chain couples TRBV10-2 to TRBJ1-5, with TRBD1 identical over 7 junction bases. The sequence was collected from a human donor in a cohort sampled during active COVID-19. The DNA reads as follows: TGCGCCAGCAGTGTGGACTCAGGGGGGCAGCCCCAGCATTTT. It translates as CASSVDSGGQPQHF.